This T cell receptor beta chain was documented in a study of cytomegalovirus exposure and HLA in healthy donors. This PCR relied on a set of 60 Vbeta primers and 13 Jbeta primers. Libraries were prepared by immunoSEQ multiplex PCR; TCRdb keeps only in-frame clonotypes and omits some of them. Across tens of thousands of clones, the top ten clones capture approximately 5.1% of the sample. This CDR3 spans 14 amino acids. CDR1 SNHLY and CDR2 FYNNEI come from the germline V gene. With 3 bases removed from V and 8 bases from J, the gap between germline ends came to 14 bases. V and J are TRBV2 and TRBJ2-1; no clear D. The sequencing input was PBMCs. The origin of this receptor is a man aged 25-45 years in good health and CMV-seropositive. CDR3 in DNA: TGTGCCAGCAGTGAGAGGAATCCTTTTGATGAGCAGTTCTTC. Protein product: CASSERNPFDEQFF.